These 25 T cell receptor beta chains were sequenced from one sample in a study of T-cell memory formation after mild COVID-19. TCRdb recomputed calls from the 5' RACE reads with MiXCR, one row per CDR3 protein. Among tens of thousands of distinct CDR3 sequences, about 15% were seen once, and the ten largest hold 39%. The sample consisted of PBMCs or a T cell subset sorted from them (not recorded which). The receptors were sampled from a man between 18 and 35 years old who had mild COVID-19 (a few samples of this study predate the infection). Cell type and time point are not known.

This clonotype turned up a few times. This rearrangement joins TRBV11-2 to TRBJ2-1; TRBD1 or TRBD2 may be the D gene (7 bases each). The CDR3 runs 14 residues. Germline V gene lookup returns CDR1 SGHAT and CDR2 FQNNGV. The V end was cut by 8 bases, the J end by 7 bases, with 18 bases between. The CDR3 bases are TGTGCCAGCCTCAGGGGGGGGGCAGGTAATGAGCAGTTCTTC. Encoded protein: CASLRGGAGNEQFF.

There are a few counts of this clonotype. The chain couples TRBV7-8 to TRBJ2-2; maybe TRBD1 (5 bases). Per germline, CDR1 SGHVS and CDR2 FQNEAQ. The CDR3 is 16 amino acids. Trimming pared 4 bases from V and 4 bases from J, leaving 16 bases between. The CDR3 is CASSSRLGHSTGELFF. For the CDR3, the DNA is TGTGCCAGCAGCTCGCGGCTGGGGCATAGCACCGGGGAGCTGTTTTTT.

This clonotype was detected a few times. The CDR3 loop is CASSPGRAREQYV. In nucleotides, the CDR3 is TGTGCCAGCAGCCCAGGCCGGGCGCGGGAGCAGTACGTC. The chain combines TRBV3-1 with TRBJ2-7; the D is unclear. V was pared by 4 bases and J by 7 bases, with 14 bases between. Germline loops: CDR1 LGHDT, CDR2 YNNKEL (reference sequence). CDR3 size: 13 residues.

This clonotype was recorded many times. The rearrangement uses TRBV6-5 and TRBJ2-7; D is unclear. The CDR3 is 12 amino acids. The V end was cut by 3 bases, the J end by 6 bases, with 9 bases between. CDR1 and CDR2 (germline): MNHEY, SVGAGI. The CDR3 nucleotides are TGTGCCAGCAGTTATCCGGGCCGCGAGCAGTACTTC. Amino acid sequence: CASSYPGREQYF.

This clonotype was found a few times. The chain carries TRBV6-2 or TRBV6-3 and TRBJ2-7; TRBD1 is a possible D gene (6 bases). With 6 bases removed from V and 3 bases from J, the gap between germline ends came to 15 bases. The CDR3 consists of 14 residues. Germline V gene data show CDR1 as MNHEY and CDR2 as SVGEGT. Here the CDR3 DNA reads TGTGCCAGCAGCCTGAGGACAGAGATCTACGAGCAGTACTTC. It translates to CASSLRTEIYEQYF.

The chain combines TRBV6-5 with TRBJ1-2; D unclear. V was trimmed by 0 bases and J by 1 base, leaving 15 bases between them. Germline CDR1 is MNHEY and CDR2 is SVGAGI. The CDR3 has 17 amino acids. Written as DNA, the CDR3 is TGTGCCAGCAGTTACTCGAGAGGAGCCAGAATTAACTATGGCTACACCTTC. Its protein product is CASSYSRGARINYGYTF.

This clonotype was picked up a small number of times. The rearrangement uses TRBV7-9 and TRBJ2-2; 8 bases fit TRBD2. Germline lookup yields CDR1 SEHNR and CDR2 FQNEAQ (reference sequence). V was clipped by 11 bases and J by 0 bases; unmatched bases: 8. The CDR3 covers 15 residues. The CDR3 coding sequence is TGTGCCGGGATGATACTAGCGGCGAACACCGGGGAGCTGTTTTTT. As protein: CAGMILAANTGELFF. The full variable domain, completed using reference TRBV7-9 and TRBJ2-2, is DTGVSQNPRHKITKRGQNVTFRCDPISEHNRLYWYRQTLGQGPEFLTYFQNEAQLEKSRLLSDRFSAERPKGSFSTLEIQRTEQGDSAMYLCAGMILAANTGELFFGEGSRLTVL.

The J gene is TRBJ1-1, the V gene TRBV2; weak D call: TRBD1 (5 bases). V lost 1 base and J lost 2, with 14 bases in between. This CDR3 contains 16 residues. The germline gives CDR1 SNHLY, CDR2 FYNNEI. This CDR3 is CASSEGNAGPNTEAFF. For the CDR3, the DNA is TGTGCCAGCAGTGAAGGGAACGCAGGGCCAAACACTGAAGCTTTCTTT.

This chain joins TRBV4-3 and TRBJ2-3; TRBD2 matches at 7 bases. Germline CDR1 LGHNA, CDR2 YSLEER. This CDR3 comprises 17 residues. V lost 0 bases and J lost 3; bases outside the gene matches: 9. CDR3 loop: CASSQEPVLASTDTQYF. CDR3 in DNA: TGCGCCAGCAGCCAAGAACCTGTACTAGCGAGTACAGATACGCAGTATTTT.

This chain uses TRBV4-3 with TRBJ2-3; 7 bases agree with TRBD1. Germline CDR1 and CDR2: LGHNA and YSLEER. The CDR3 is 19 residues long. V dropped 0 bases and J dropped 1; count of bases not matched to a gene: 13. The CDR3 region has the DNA TGCGCCAGCAGCCAAGAACTACGGCAGGGGGTATTAGGCACAGATACGCAGTATTTT. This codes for CASSQELRQGVLGTDTQYF.

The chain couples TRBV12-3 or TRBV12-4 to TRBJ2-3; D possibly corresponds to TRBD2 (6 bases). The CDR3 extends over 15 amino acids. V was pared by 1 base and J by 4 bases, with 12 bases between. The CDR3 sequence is CASSLGRGSADTQYF. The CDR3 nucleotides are TGTGCCAGCAGTTTAGGGAGGGGTTCGGCAGATACGCAGTATTTT.

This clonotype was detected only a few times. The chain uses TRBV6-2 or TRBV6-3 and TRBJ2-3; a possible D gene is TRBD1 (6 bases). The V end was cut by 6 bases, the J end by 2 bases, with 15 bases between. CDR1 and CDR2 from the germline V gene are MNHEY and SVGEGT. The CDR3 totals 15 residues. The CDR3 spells CASSRDTGSTDTQYF. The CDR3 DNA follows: TGTGCCAGCAGCAGGGACACTGGATCCACAGATACGCAGTATTTT.

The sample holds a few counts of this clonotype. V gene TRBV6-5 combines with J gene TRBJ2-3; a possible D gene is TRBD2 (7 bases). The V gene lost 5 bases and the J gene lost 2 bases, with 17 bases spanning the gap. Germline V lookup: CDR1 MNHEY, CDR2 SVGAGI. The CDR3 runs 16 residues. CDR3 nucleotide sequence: TGTGCCAGCAGTGTTATGGGTGCGGGGGCCACAGATACGCAGTATTTT. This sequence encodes CASSVMGAGATDTQYF.

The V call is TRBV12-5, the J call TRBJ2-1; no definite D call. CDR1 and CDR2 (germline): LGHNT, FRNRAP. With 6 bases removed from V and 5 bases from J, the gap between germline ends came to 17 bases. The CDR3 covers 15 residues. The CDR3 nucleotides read TGTGCTAGTGGCCCCAGCCTGGGTATAGACAATGAGCAGTTCTTC. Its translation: CASGPSLGIDNEQFF.

The CDR3 nucleotides read TGTGCCTGGAGTGTTTTTACTGAAGCTTTCTTT. It specifies CAWSVFTEAFF. V is TRBV30 and J is TRBJ1-1, with D unresolved. The germline gives CDR1 GTSNPN, CDR2 SVGIG (reference sequence). Trimming cost V 0 bases and J 5 bases, with 4 bases left between them. The CDR3 consists of 11 residues.

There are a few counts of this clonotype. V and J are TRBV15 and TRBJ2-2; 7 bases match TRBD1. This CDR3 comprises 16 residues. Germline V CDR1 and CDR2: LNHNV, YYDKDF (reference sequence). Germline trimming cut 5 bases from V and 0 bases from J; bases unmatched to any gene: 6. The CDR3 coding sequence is TGTGCCACCAGCCTGGGACAGCACTCGAACACCGGGGAGCTGTTTTTT. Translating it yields CATSLGQHSNTGELFF.

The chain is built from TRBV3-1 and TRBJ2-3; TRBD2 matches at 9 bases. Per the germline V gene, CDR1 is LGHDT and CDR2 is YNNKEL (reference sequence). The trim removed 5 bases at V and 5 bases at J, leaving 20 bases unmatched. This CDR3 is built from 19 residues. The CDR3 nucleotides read TGTGCCAGCAGCGAAAGGTCCACTGCGGGGGGGCTCGCGGGAGATACGCAGTATTTT. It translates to CASSERSTAGGLAGDTQYF.

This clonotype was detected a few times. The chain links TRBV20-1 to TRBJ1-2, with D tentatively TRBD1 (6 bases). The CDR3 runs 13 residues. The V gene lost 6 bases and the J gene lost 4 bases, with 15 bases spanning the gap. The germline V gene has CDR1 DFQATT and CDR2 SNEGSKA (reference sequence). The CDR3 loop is CSARYRVFYGYTF. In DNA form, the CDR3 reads TGCAGTGCCCGGTACAGGGTCTTCTATGGCTACACCTTC.

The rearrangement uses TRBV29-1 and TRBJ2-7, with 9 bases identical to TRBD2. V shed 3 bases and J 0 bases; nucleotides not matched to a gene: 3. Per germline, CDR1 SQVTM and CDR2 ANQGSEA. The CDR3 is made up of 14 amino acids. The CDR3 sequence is CSVDAGGVSYEQYF. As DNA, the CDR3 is TGCAGCGTTGACGCGGGGGGGGTCTCCTACGAGCAGTACTTC.

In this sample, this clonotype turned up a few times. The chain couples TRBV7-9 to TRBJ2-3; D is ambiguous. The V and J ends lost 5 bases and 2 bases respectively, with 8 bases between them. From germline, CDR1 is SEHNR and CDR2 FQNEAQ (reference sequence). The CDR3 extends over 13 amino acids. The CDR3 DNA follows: TGTGCCAGCAGCCCGGTGCCCACAGATACGCAGTATTTT. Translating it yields CASSPVPTDTQYF.

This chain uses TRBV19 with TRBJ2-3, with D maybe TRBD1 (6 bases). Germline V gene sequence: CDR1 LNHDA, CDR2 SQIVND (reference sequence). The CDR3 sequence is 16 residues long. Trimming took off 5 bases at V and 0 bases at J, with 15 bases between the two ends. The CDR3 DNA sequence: TGTGCCAGTAGTGTCGGGACAATAATTAGCACAGATACGCAGTATTTT. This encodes CASSVGTIISTDTQYF.

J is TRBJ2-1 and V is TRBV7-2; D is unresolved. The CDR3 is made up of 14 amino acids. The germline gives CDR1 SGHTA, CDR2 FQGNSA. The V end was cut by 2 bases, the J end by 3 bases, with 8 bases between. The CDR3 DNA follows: TGTGCCAGCAGCTTATATCACAGCTACAATGAGCAGTTCTTC. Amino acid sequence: CASSLYHSYNEQFF.

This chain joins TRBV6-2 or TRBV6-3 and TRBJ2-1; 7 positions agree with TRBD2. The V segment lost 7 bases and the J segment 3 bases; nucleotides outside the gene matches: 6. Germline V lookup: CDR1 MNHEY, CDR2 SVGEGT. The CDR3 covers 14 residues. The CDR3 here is CASTAAGRYNEQFF. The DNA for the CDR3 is TGTGCCAGCACCGCAGCGGGGCGCTACAATGAGCAGTTCTTC.

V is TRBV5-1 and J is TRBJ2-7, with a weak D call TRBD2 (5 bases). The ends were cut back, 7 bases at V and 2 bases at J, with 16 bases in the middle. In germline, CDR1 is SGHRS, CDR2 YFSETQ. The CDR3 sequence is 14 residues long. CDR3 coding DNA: TGCGCCAGCGCCCCCGGGAACGGAGCCTACGAGCAGTACGTC. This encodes CASAPGNGAYEQYV.

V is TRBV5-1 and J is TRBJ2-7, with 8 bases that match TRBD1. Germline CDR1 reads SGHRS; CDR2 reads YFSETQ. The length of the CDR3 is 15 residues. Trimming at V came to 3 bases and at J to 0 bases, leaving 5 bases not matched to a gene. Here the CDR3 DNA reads TGCGCCAGCAGCTGGACGGGACAGGCCTCCTACGAGCAGTACTTC. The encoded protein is CASSWTGQASYEQYF.